Following are 20 T cell receptor beta chains from one sample sequenced in a study of human T cells and chemical hapten exposure. The sample's time point: patch test 1, 2 weeks after DPC sensitization. Treatment indicated: therapeutic diphenylcyclopropenone sensitization with weekly scalp DPC. Each CDR3 protein gets one entry after TCRdb re-called the RACE reads with MiXCR. In the table there are tens of thousands of distinct CDR3 sequences, 10% of which are singletons. Sequenced here: whole blood, sampled in connection with sensitization to the hapten diphenylcyclopropenone (DPC). These receptors originate from a woman aged 50 to 60 with alopecia areata. Some clones in this sample may be carry-over from other donors' samples.

The gene calls are TRBV19 and TRBJ2-5; a possible D gene is TRBD2 (6 bases). The CDR3 consists of 13 residues. V was trimmed by 3 bases and J by 7 bases, leaving 12 bases between them. CDR1 is LNHDA, CDR2 SQIVND, per germline (reference sequence). CDR3 in amino acids: CASSIPGVGTQYF. The CDR3 DNA follows: TGTGCCAGTAGTATCCCGGGAGTAGGGACCCAGTACTTC. The variable domain in full, with the rest retrieved from reference TRBV19 and TRBJ2-5, is DGGITQSPKYLFRKEGQNVTLSCEQNLNHDAMYWYRQDPGQGLRLIYYSQIVNDFQKGDIAEGYSVSREKKESFPLTVTSAQKNPTAFYLCASSIPGVGTQYFGPGTRLLVL.

This clonotype was found many times. The chain recombines TRBV20-1 with TRBJ2-4, with TRBD1 matching 8 bases. V lost 3 bases and J lost 2; bases outside the gene matches: 6. This CDR3 has 15 amino acids. CDR1 is DFQATT and CDR2 is SNEGSKA in the germline V gene (reference sequence). The CDR3 nucleotides are TGCAGTGCTAGGGACAGGGTACAGTCCAAAAACATTCAGTACTTC. Its protein product is CSARDRVQSKNIQYF.

This clonotype was counted a few times. The V call is TRBV30, the J call TRBJ1-2; the D gene is possibly TRBD1 (6 bases). CDR1 and CDR2 from the germline V gene are GTSNPN and SVGIG (reference sequence). Trimming removed 2 bases at V and 8 bases at J, with 15 bases between. The CDR3 has 13 residues. In DNA form, the CDR3 reads TGTGCCTGGAGTCCCGGGACAATCTCCGGCTACACCTTC. As protein: CAWSPGTISGYTF.

The gene calls are TRBV5-8 and TRBJ2-7, with 14 bases lining up with TRBD2. This CDR3 region has 18 residues. V lost 3 bases to trimming and J lost 5 bases; unmatched junction nucleotides: 13. Germline V gene lookup returns CDR1 SGHTS and CDR2 YDEGEE. CDR3 bases: TGTGCCAGCAGCTCCCAGGGACTAGCGGGAGTTAAATACCACGAGCAGTACTTC. This encodes CASSSQGLAGVKYHEQYF.

The chain joins TRBV6-2 or TRBV6-3 to TRBJ2-3; 10 bases fit TRBD2. This CDR3 is 16 amino acids long. The J segment lost 3 bases and the V segment lost 0 bases, leaving 3 bases of the junction unmatched. Germline assignment: CDR1 MNHEY and CDR2 SVGEGT. The CDR3 protein is CASSYSASGSTDTQYF. Here the CDR3 DNA reads TGTGCCAGCAGTTACTCGGCTAGCGGGAGTACAGATACGCAGTATTTT.

This clonotype turned up a few times. The gene calls are TRBV7-8 and TRBJ2-5, with TRBD2 matching over 15 bases. Germline V gene lookup returns CDR1 SGHVS and CDR2 FQNEAQ. The length of the CDR3 is 14 residues. The V segment lost 6 bases and the J segment 8 bases; nucleotides outside the gene matches: 4. The CDR3 nucleotides read TGTGCCAGCAGAAGGGGACTAGCGGGGGGAACCCAGTACTTC. Residues: CASRRGLAGGTQYF.

The chain links TRBV28 to TRBJ2-7, with TRBD1 matching 7 bases. With 8 bases clipped from V and 7 bases from J, the junction kept 11 bases outside the gene matches. CDR3 length equals 13 residues. CDR1 and CDR2 from the germline V gene are MDHEN and SYDVKM. The CDR3 region is CASFSLGGGEQYF. CDR3 DNA: TGTGCCAGCTTCTCCCTAGGGGGCGGGGAGCAGTACTTC.

The chain joins TRBV20-1 to TRBJ2-1, with D perhaps assigned TRBD1 or TRBD2 (5 bases each). CDR3 length: 13 amino acids. Germline-derived CDR1 and CDR2 are DFQATT and SNEGSKA (reference sequence). CDR3 bases: TGCAGCGCCGGGACCCCCTCCTACAATGAGCAGTTCTTC. This gives the protein CSAGTPSYNEQFF.

This clonotype was detected many times. V and J are TRBV6-6 and TRBJ2-7; TRBD1 matches at 7 bases. The V gene end was trimmed by 6 bases and the J gene end by 3 bases; junction bases not matched to a gene: 5. Germline V gene sequence: CDR1 MNHNY, CDR2 SVGAGI (reference sequence). The CDR3 spans 13 residues. CDR3 protein: CASSSGTVYEQYF. CDR3 DNA: TGTGCCAGCAGCTCCGGGACAGTCTACGAGCAGTACTTC.

This clonotype was counted ten times or more. This sequence joins TRBV20-1 and TRBJ2-4, with TRBD2 matching over 13 bases. The CDR3 length is 20 residues. The V gene's germline CDR1 is DFQATT and CDR2 SNEGSKA (reference sequence). The ends lost 1 base at V and 1 base at J; junction bases unmatched: 13. The CDR3 is CSARGDRGTSGNRAKNIQYF. For the CDR3, the DNA is TGCAGTGCTAGAGGGGATAGGGGGACTAGCGGGAATCGGGCCAAAAACATTCAGTACTTC.

This clonotype came up once. The DNA for the CDR3 is TGTGCCAACTCCAGCCAAGGGGGAAAGATTCAGTACTTC. The encoded protein is CANSSQGGKIQYF. J is TRBJ2-4 and V is TRBV2, with a weak D call TRBD1 (6 bases). The germline V gene has CDR1 SNHLY and CDR2 FYNNEI. V was clipped by 10 bases and J by 10 bases, with 20 bases between them. The CDR3 spans 13 residues.

In this sample, this clonotype turned up a few times. The rearrangement joins TRBV6-2 or TRBV6-3 to TRBJ2-1; TRBD2 agrees at 7 bases. Trimming at V came to 0 bases and at J to 2 bases, leaving 4 bases not matched to a gene. This CDR3 spans 16 amino acids. The germline V gene encodes CDR1 MNHEY and CDR2 SVGEGT. CDR3 DNA sequence: TGTGCCAGCAGTTACTCCGGCGGGAGACCCTACAATGAGCAGTTCTTC. It encodes CASSYSGGRPYNEQFF.

A note on this clonotype: At one end, the junction sequence differs from germline, possibly due to a read error. This chain joins TRBV4-1 and TRBJ1-6; 10 bases are shared with TRBD1. This CDR3 has 16 amino acids. Germline values: CDR1 MGHRA, CDR2 YSYEKL. The CDR3 loop reads CASSHPQGTGESLLHF. The CDR3 DNA reads as TGCGCCAGCAGCCATCCCCAGGGGACAGGGGAATCACTCCTCCACTTT.

The sample holds a few counts of this clonotype. V and J are TRBV7-2 and TRBJ2-6; 12 positions match TRBD2. V dropped 2 bases and J dropped 0; count of bases not matched to a gene: 2. The CDR3 contains 18 residues. CDR1 is SGHTA, CDR2 FQGNSA, per germline. This chain's CDR3 is CASSLTSGRFSGANVLTF. In nucleotides, the CDR3 is TGTGCCAGCAGCTTAACTAGCGGGAGGTTCTCTGGGGCCAACGTCCTGACTTTC.

This clonotype was recorded at least ten times. The rearrangement links TRBV12-3 or TRBV12-4 to TRBJ2-1; the D is unclear. V was clipped by 2 bases and J by 8 bases, with 13 bases between them. CDR3 size: 14 residues. This chain's CDR3 is CASSLSSGVDEQFF. Here the CDR3 DNA reads TGTGCCAGCAGTTTATCTAGTGGGGTGGATGAGCAGTTCTTC.

The table lists this clonotype with a few counts. DNA of the CDR3: TGTGCCAACTCCGGGACAGGGGGCGAGGAGACCCAGTACTTC. Translating gives CANSGTGGEETQYF. The genes are TRBV7-2 and TRBJ2-5; 12 nucleotides line up with TRBD1. The CDR3 is made up of 14 amino acids. With 10 bases clipped from V and 5 bases from J, the junction kept 8 bases outside the gene matches. Germline lookup yields CDR1 SGHTA and CDR2 FQGNSA.

This clonotype turned up a few times. This chain connects TRBV19 to TRBJ2-6; D is tentatively TRBD1 or TRBD2 (6 bases each). The germline V gene has CDR1 LNHDA and CDR2 SQIVND (reference sequence). The ends were cut back, 7 bases at V and 4 bases at J, with 20 bases in the middle. CDR3 length equals 17 residues. CDR3 coding DNA: TGTGCCAGTACTCCCACGGTGGGGGGCGCAGGGGCCAACGTCCTGACTTTC. Amino acids: CASTPTVGGAGANVLTF.

This clonotype was seen only a few times. V and J are TRBV7-2 and TRBJ2-1; no definite D call. The CDR3 covers 15 residues. Trimming removed 5 bases from V and 6 bases from J, with 17 bases in between. Germline CDR1 reads SGHTA; CDR2 reads FQGNSA. The CDR3 coding sequence is TGTGCCAGCAGCCTACGTCTGGATCGGCGCAATGAGCAGTTCTTC. As protein: CASSLRLDRRNEQFF. Variable domain in full (rest from reference TRBV7-2 and TRBJ2-1): GAGVSQSPSNKVTEKGKDVELRCDPISGHTALYWYRQSLGQGLEFLIYFQGNSAPDKSGLPSDRFSAERTGGSVSTLTIQRTQQEDSAVYLCASSLRLDRRNEQFFGPGTRLTVL.

There are a few counts of this clonotype. V and J are TRBV7-2 and TRBJ2-7, with 8 bases aligning to TRBD2. There are 14 residues in the CDR3. V gave up 0 bases and J gave up 5 bases; unmatched junction bases: 3. Germline CDR1 SGHTA, CDR2 FQGNSA. CDR3 region: CASSLAGTRNEQYF. The CDR3 DNA follows: TGTGCCAGCAGCTTAGCCGGGACTAGAAACGAGCAGTACTTC.

The V and J genes are TRBV3-1 and TRBJ2-7; D is ambiguous. This CDR3 is built from 12 residues. The V gene's germline CDR1 is LGHDT and CDR2 YNNKEL (reference sequence). Trimming shortened V by 3 bases and J by 7 bases, and 10 bases separated the two germline ends. CDR3 bases: TGTGCCAGCAGCCATGGGCTGGGGGAGCAGTACTTC. Its translation: CASSHGLGEQYF.